This TCR beta chain is from a study of blood T cell repertoires in COVID-19. In the study overall: COVID-19 samples collected from the United States, Italy and Spain covered acute and convalescent phases. Sample material is recorded as cDNA or gDNA derived from T cells, B-cell-depleted T cells, or PBMCs.

Authors' analysis steps: For nucleated cells, counts were estimated from reference gene primer amplification. Produced via immunoSEQ multiplex PCR; TCRdb's table is partial and in-frame only. The V and J calls and clone size are taken from that table; D and trimming were inferred from the DNA. The sample includes roughly 180,000 clones, about three quarters of them seen just once. Concerning this clone: The junction departs from germline at one end; a sequencing error may be responsible.

Specimen: peripheral blood. This receptor was identified in a woman between 45 and 65 years old with active or convalescent COVID-19.

Here the CDR3 reads CASTLQTTSYEQYF. The DNA of the CDR3 is TGTGCCAGCACCTTACAAACTACTTCCTACGAGCAGTACTTC. The chain carries TRBV7-2 and TRBJ2-7; D call uncertain. From germline, CDR1 is SGHTA and CDR2 FQGNSA. CDR3 length equals 14 residues.